The text below deals with one TCR beta chain. Its cognate antigen is unknown. The use of a sample-barcoded 5' primer and a J-beta primer mix characterized a second PCR of about 6 to 12 cycles. All samples gave at least 2.5 million CDR3-containing paired-end reads. Each CDR3 protein gets one entry after TCRdb re-called the 5' RACE reads with MiXCR. The sample holds around 1,100,000 distinct CDR3 sequences; roughly two fifths are singletons and the top ten take 13%. Each donor had 8.5 to 10 milliliters of peripheral blood drawn. The data are from a study of blood T cells in healthy people across ages. Findings and limits, study-wide: Roughly linearly, TCR beta diversity per million T cells fell as age increased. Because donor CMV status was unknown, expanded clonotype changes were possibly confounded.

V lost 4 bases to trimming and J lost 2 bases, with 19 bases between them. Germline V gives CDR1 SEHNR, CDR2 FQNEAQ (reference sequence). This CDR3 is built from 17 residues. Material: blood. The origin of this receptor is a young man in good health. J is TRBJ2-3 and V is TRBV7-9; D may be TRBD2 (7 bases). CDR3 in amino acids: CASSYPTGGPPTDTQYF. CDR3 in DNA: TGTGCCAGCAGCTACCCTACGGGGGGCCCCCCCACAGATACGCAGTATTTT.